This TCR beta chain is drawn from a study of T cell responses to AZD1222 COVID-19 vaccine. Study as a whole: Second-dose recipients at about 4 or about 12 weeks were treated as one pooled group. Study-wide points: At 160-218 and 743-854, vaccine-associated CD4 TCRs were dominant, and they spanned spike. The study sampled repertoires only after the peak T cell response. Baseline seropositives among AZD1222 recipients totaled only five to seven.

Profiled with immunoSEQ multiplex PCR; TCRdb holds only in-frame clones, not every one. Of roughly 100,000 clones in the sample, over 80% are singletons; the top ten hold 4% to 6%. Germline lookup yields CDR1 SEHNR and CDR2 FQNEAQ (reference sequence). The V end was cut by 5 bases, the J end by 7 bases, with 15 bases between. This CDR3 region has 14 residues. About this clone: Its antigen is unidentified.

The material was peripheral blood, obtained on day 0 of AZD1222 vaccination. The sequence was obtained from an adult in good health. V and J are TRBV7-9 and TRBJ2-1; the D call may be TRBD1 or TRBD2 (5 bases each). The CDR3 DNA reads TGTGCCAGCAGCCCCCGGGACGTGCAGAATGAGCAGTTCTTC. It encodes CASSPRDVQNEQFF.